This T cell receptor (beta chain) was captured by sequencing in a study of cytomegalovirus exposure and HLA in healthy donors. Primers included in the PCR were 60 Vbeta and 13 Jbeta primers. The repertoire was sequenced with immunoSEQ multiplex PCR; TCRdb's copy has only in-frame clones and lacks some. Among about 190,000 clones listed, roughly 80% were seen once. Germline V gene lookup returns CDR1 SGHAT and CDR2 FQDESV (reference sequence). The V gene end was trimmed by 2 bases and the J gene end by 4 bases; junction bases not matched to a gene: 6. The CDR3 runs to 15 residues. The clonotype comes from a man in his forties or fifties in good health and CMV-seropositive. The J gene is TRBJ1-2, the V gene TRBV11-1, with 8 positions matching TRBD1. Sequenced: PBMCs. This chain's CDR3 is CASSLMRDRTYGYTF. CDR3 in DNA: TGTGCCAGCAGCTTAATGCGGGACAGGACCTATGGCTACACCTTC.